This passage covers 11 T cell receptor beta chains from one sample sequenced in a study of T-cell reconstitution after alpha-beta-depleted transplantation in children. Preparing the TCRbeta library involved the use of unique molecular identifiers. TCRdb independently ran MiXCR on the PCR reads; one entry per CDR3 protein. The sample holds fewer than 95,000 distinct CDR3 sequences, 9% to 15% seen once. This specimen was PBMCs from the stem cell graft donor, taken from the stem cell graft. These receptor sequences come from a human donor who donated a stem cell graft to a child with inherited bone marrow failure.

The table lists this clonotype with many counts. The germline gene is not matched at one end of the junction; a read error may be the cause. The chain recombines TRBV29-1 with TRBJ2-5; possible D gene TRBD1, 5 bases. CDR1 and CDR2 (germline): SQVTM, ANQGSEA. The CDR3 contains 13 residues. The CDR3 loop is CSVEGEYQETQYF. DNA for the CDR3: TGCAGCGTGGAAGGGGAATACCAAGAGACCCAGTACTTC.

This clonotype was recorded many times. The rearrangement links TRBV20-1 to TRBJ2-3; TRBD1 might be the D (5 bases). V was shortened by 2 bases and J by 5 bases, with 5 bases between the two germline ends. In germline, CDR1 is DFQATT, CDR2 SNEGSKA (reference sequence). This CDR3 has 11 residues. Here the CDR3 DNA reads TGCAGTGCTAGAACAGGAGATACGCAGTATTTT. It translates to CSARTGDTQYF.

This clonotype was seen many times. CDR3 sequence: CATGDREQYF. The CDR3 bases are TGTGCCACCGGGGACCGCGAGCAGTACTTC. The V and J genes are TRBV19 and TRBJ2-7; D could derive from TRBD1 or TRBD2 (5 bases each). The CDR3 covers 10 residues. Germline V gene data show CDR1 as LNHDA and CDR2 as SQIVND (reference sequence). The V end lost 10 bases, the J end lost 6 bases, and 10 bases lay between the germline ends. The whole variable domain, filled in from reference TRBV19 and TRBJ2-7, reads DGGITQSPKYLFRKEGQNVTLSCEQNLNHDAMYWYRQDPGQGLRLIYYSQIVNDFQKGDIAEGYSVSREKKESFPLTVTSAQKNPTAFYLCATGDREQYFGPGTRLTVT.

This clonotype showed up many times. V is TRBV10-3 and J is TRBJ1-6; TRBD1 matches at 8 bases. The germline gives CDR1 ENHRY, CDR2 SYGVKD. V lost 5 bases, J lost 8 bases, and 14 bases stayed unmatched. This CDR3 contains 17 residues. The DNA for the CDR3 is TGTGCCATCAGTTCCGGGACAGGAGCGACTGGGGATTCACCCCTCCACTTT. Protein: CAISSGTGATGDSPLHF.

This clonotype was seen ten or more times. The rearrangement links TRBV18 to TRBJ2-6; TRBD1 might be the D (5 bases). This CDR3 is 19 amino acids long. Germline values: CDR1 KGHSH, CDR2 LQKENI. With 0 bases removed from V and 4 bases from J, the gap between germline ends came to 19 bases. The CDR3 DNA is TGTGCCAGCTCACCACCAGGACAAAGTATACTCTGGGGGGCCAACGTCCTGACTTTC. It translates to CASSPPGQSILWGANVLTF.

This clonotype has a count of ten or more. J is TRBJ1-1 and V is TRBV28; D is ambiguous. Trimming took off 6 bases at V and 7 bases at J, with 9 bases between the two ends. Germline V gene sequence: CDR1 MDHEN, CDR2 SYDVKM. This CDR3 is 11 amino acids long. Here the CDR3 DNA reads TGTGCCAGCAGCCCCCGGGGTGAAGCTTTCTTT. Encoded protein: CASSPRGEAFF.

In this sample, this clonotype turned up many times. The J gene is TRBJ1-2, the V gene TRBV15, with 7 bases fitting TRBD1. This CDR3 contains 12 residues. Per germline, CDR1 LNHNV and CDR2 YYDKDF (reference sequence). V lost 8 bases, J lost 2 bases, and 2 bases stayed unmatched. The CDR3: CATSQGNYGYTF. The CDR3 DNA sequence: TGTGCCACCTCACAGGGGAACTATGGCTACACCTTC.

This clonotype was observed a few times. The V and J genes are TRBV14 and TRBJ2-1; no firm D call. Trimming took off 0 bases at V and 0 bases at J, with 18 bases between the two ends. The CDR3 sequence is 19 residues long. CDR1 SGHDN and CDR2 FVKESK come from the germline V gene. The CDR3 spells CASSQDFPPPVFSYNEQFF. The CDR3 nucleotides are TGTGCCAGCAGCCAAGATTTCCCTCCCCCTGTTTTCTCCTACAATGAGCAGTTCTTC.

With respect to this clonotype: Since a much larger clone is just one base distant, this may be a read error. The gene calls are TRBV20-1 and TRBJ2-1; 8 nucleotides match TRBD2. The CDR3 has 13 amino acids. J was trimmed by 9 bases and V by 3 bases; bases with no gene match: 7. CDR1 is DFQATT, CDR2 SNEGSKA, per germline (reference sequence). CDR3 sequence (DNA): TGCAGTGCTAGGACTAGCGCGATGGGTGAGCAGTTCTTC. Translating it yields CSARTSAMGEQFF.

This clonotype came up many times. The V call is TRBV10-3, the J call TRBJ2-5, with 13 bases lining up with TRBD2. Germline V lookup: CDR1 ENHRY, CDR2 SYGVKD. This CDR3 is built from 16 residues. V lost 2 bases to trimming and J lost 7 bases; unmatched junction nucleotides: 7. The CDR3 bases are TGTGCCATCAGTGAGGGGACTAGCGGGGTTCAGGGGACCCAGTACTTC. It specifies CAISEGTSGVQGTQYF.

This clonotype was observed at least ten times. The chain employs TRBV24-1 and TRBJ1-5, with D unresolved. The germline gives CDR1 KGHDR, CDR2 SFDVKD. V lost 5 bases, J lost 7 bases, and 14 bases lay in between. The CDR3 is made up of 14 amino acids. The CDR3 DNA reads TGTGCCACCAGTGTTTCAACCACGGGACAGCCCCAGCATTTT. It codes for CATSVSTTGQPQHF.